The T cell receptor (beta chain) under discussion was sequenced for a study of control samples from healthy donors and cancer patients. The CDR3 covers 14 residues. Germline CDR1 LGHNA, CDR2 YSLEER. The V and J ends lost 5 bases and 0 bases respectively, with 7 bases between them. The method was immunoSEQ multiplex PCR; TCRdb's version includes in-frame clones alone and lacks a portion of them. Among about 70,000 clones, around 87% were seen once, and the ten largest hold under 3%. Sample: PBMCs. This clonotype was obtained from a woman in her forties or fifties with head and neck cancer. V usage is TRBV4-3 and J usage is TRBJ2-2; D gene uncertain. CDR3 sequence reads: CASSKTANTGELFF. In DNA, the CDR3 is TGCGCCAGCAGCAAGACGGCGAACACCGGGGAGCTGTTTTTT.